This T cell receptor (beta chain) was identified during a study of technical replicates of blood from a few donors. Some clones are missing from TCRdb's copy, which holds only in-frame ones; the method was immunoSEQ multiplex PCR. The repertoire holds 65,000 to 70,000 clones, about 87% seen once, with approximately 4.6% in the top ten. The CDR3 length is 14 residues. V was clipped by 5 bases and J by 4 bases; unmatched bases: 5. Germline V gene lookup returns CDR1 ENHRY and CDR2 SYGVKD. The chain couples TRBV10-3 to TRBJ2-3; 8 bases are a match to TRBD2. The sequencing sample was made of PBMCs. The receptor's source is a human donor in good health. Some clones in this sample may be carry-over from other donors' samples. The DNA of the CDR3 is TGTGCCATCAGTTCTGGGACTAGTTCAGATACGCAGTATTTT. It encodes CAISSGTSSDTQYF.